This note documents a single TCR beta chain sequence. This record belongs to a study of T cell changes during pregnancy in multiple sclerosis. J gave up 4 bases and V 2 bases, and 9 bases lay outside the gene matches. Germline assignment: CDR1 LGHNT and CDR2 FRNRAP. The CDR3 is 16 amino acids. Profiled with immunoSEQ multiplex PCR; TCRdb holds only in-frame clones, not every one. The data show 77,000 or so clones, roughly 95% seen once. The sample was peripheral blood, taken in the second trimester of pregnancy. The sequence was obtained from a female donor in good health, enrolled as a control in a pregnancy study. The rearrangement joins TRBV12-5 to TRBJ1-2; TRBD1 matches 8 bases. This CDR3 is CASGLRSGGFGYGYTF. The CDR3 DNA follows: TGTGCTAGTGGTTTGAGGTCAGGGGGCTTCGGCTATGGCTACACCTTC.